The entry that follows covers one TCR beta chain sequence. This sample is drawn from a study of cytomegalovirus exposure and HLA in healthy donors. Whereas donors were nominally healthy upon sampling, unrecorded immune exposures were probable. The study ran its PCR with 60 Vbeta and 13 Jbeta primers. Here immunoSEQ multiplex PCR was the method, and the copy in TCRdb shows in-frame clones only, minus some. This table holds 160,000 or so clones, around 79% found once. Germline loops: CDR1 SGHTA, CDR2 FQGNSA. This CDR3 is 15 amino acids long. V dropped 5 bases and J dropped 5; count of bases not matched to a gene: 9.

Sequencing used PBMCs. This chain uses TRBV7-2 with TRBJ2-7, with TRBD2 matching over 10 bases. This clonotype originated in a woman aged 45-60 years in good health and CMV-seronegative. CDR3 nucleotide sequence: TGTGCCAGCAGCACGAGCGGGAGGGCCATCCACGAGCAGTACTTC. The encoded protein is CASSTSGRAIHEQYF.